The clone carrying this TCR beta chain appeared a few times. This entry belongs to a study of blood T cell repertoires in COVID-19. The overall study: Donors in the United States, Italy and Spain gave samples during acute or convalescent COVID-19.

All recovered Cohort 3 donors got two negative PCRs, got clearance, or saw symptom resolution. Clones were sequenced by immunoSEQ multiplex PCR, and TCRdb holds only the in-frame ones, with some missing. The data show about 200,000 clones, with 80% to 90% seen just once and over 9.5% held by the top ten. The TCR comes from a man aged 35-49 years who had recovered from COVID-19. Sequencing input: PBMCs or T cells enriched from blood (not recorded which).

The CDR3 DNA sequence: TGTGCCAGCAGCTTGGCCGGAGAATACGAGCAGTACGTC. Translation gives CASSLAGEYEQYV. The rearrangement links TRBV5-5 to TRBJ2-7; the D is unclear. Trimming took 0 bases from V and 4 from J, leaving 8 bases between them. There are 13 residues in the CDR3. Germline V gene data show CDR1 as SGHKS and CDR2 as YYEKEE (reference sequence).